A single sample gave rise to the 17 T cell receptor beta chains below, sequenced in a study of shared clonotypes between healthy human individuals (TCRdb year 2020). The library was made by the immunoSEQ multiplex PCR assay. TCRdb mirrors the immuneACCESS table, restricted to in-frame sequences. Some clones are absent from its copies; in checked studies, under half trace to an unresolved V gene, and the reason for the others is unknown. The sample has roughly 2,300,000 clones on record, just under 95% of them singletons. The ten largest make up 0.37% of the sample. The sample taken for sequencing was naive CD4+ T cells from PBMCs. The label giving this sample's cell subset or site can be read as: CD45RA+ positively selected. All receptors come from a man between 18 and 35 years old in good health. Some clones in this sample may be carry-over from other donors' samples.

V gene TRBV4-1 combines with J gene TRBJ2-1; 10 bases are shared with TRBD2. CDR3 length equals 15 residues. Germline CDR1 MGHRA, CDR2 YSYEKL. V was pared by 6 bases and J by 5 bases, with 7 bases of the junction left unmatched. The CDR3 DNA reads as TGCGCCAGCAGTGCTAGCGGGAGTACGAACAATGAGCAGTTCTTC. It codes for CASSASGSTNNEQFF.

V and J are TRBV14 and TRBJ2-1; D remains unclear. Trimming left V 0 bases short and J 6 bases short, with 18 bases between. This CDR3 spans 17 amino acids. Germline V lookup: CDR1 SGHDN, CDR2 FVKESK. CDR3 protein: CASSQDLGWLGFNEQFF. Written as DNA, the CDR3 is TGTGCCAGCAGCCAAGATCTGGGCTGGCTGGGTTTCAATGAGCAGTTCTTC.

This clone came up once. In DNA, the CDR3 is TGTGCCAGCAGCTGGAGAGGCAGCGGGAACACCGGGGAGCTGTTTTTT. Encoded protein: CASSWRGSGNTGELFF. The chain has TRBV11-2 and TRBJ2-2, with D tentatively TRBD2 (5 bases). Trimming left V 4 bases short and J 1 base short, with 13 bases between. The CDR3 is 16 amino acids. Germline CDR1 and CDR2: SGHAT and FQNNGV.

This clone was detected only once. The chain couples TRBV5-1 to TRBJ2-5; no definite D call. V was trimmed by 4 bases and J by 4 bases, leaving 17 bases between them. Germline V gives CDR1 SGHRS, CDR2 YFSETQ. This CDR3 spans 15 amino acids. CDR3: CASSQRPSSGETQYF. The CDR3 DNA reads as TGCGCCAGCAGCCAGAGGCCGTCGTCGGGAGAGACCCAGTACTTC.

V is TRBV5-1 and J is TRBJ1-1, with 8 bases matching TRBD1. The CDR3 has 16 amino acids. V dropped 3 bases and J dropped 6; count of bases not matched to a gene: 13. From germline, CDR1 is SGHRS and CDR2 YFSETQ. The CDR3 nucleotides read TGCGCCAGCAGCTGGGACTCCAGGGGGCGGTCATCTGAAGCTTTCTTT. Its translation: CASSWDSRGRSSEAFF.

Comments on this clone: Additional DNA sequences in this sample encode the identical CDR3. The CDR3 spells CASSLQGGNQPQHF. The CDR3 nucleotides are TGTGCCAGCAGTCTACAGGGGGGCAATCAGCCCCAGCATTTT. The V gene is TRBV28, the J gene TRBJ1-5; 8 bases align to TRBD1. The trim removed 5 bases at V and 2 bases at J, leaving 2 bases unmatched. The germline V gene encodes CDR1 MDHEN and CDR2 SYDVKM. The CDR3 runs 14 residues.

This chain links TRBV2 with TRBJ2-2, with D uncertain. Per germline, CDR1 SNHLY and CDR2 FYNNEI. There are 13 residues in the CDR3. The V and J ends lost 7 bases and 6 bases respectively, with 12 bases between them. The CDR3 protein is CASIDEFSGELFF. CDR3 nucleotide sequence: TGTGCCAGCATCGACGAGTTCTCCGGGGAGCTGTTTTTT.

This chain links TRBV11-2 with TRBJ2-5; 8 nucleotides line up with TRBD2. Germline CDR1 SGHAT, CDR2 FQNNGV. The CDR3 is made up of 18 amino acids. The trim removed 3 bases at V and 5 bases at J, leaving 17 bases unmatched. CDR3 residues: CASSLGTGTRERRETQYF. The CDR3 region has the DNA TGTGCCAGCAGCTTGGGCACCGGGACTAGAGAGAGACGGGAGACCCAGTACTTC.

The chain combines TRBV28 with TRBJ2-1; D possibly corresponds to TRBD2 (6 bases). Germline-derived CDR1 and CDR2 are MDHEN and SYDVKM. With 0 bases removed from V and 1 base from J, the gap between germline ends came to 10 bases. The CDR3 is 16 residues long. The chain's CDR3 is CASSLWRSGSYNEQFF. DNA for the CDR3: TGTGCCAGCAGTTTATGGAGAAGCGGGTCCTACAATGAGCAGTTCTTC.

This chain's CDR3 is CSVRTGTTRTEAFF. Here the CDR3 DNA reads TGCAGCGTGCGGACAGGGACCACGAGGACTGAAGCTTTCTTT. The chain combines TRBV29-1 with TRBJ1-1, with 8 bases that match TRBD1. CDR3 size: 14 residues. Germline V CDR1 and CDR2: SQVTM, ANQGSEA. Unmatched junction bases numbered 11, after V lost 6 bases and J lost 5 bases.

This clone appeared a single time. The CDR3 DNA sequence: TGTGCCAGCAGGCCGGACGGGACTAACTATGGCTACACCTTC. Translating gives CASRPDGTNYGYTF. This rearrangement joins TRBV6-6 to TRBJ1-2, with no clear D. Germline V gene sequence: CDR1 MNHNY, CDR2 SVGAGI (reference sequence). The CDR3 has 14 amino acids. V shed 6 bases and J shed 0 bases, with 11 bases lying between them.

The chain has TRBV14 and TRBJ2-1, with D tentatively TRBD2 (5 bases). Trimming cost V 1 base and J 3 bases, with 13 bases left between them. Germline values: CDR1 SGHDN, CDR2 FVKESK. There are 16 residues in the CDR3. The CDR3 loop is CASSQAPSGDYNEQFF. DNA of the CDR3: TGTGCCAGCAGCCAAGCCCCAAGCGGAGACTACAATGAGCAGTTCTTC.

CDR3 sequence: CASSSPSTDTQYF. CDR3 nucleotides: TGTGCCAGCAGCTCCCCTAGCACAGATACGCAGTATTTT. The V gene is TRBV5-4, the J gene TRBJ2-3, with D hard to call. CDR3 length equals 13 residues. CDR1 and CDR2 from the germline V gene are SGHNT and YYREEE (reference sequence). Trimming pared 3 bases from V and 0 bases from J, leaving 5 bases between.

V gene TRBV4-1 combines with J gene TRBJ2-3; 10 nucleotides align to TRBD2. This CDR3 has 16 amino acids. The V segment lost 0 bases and the J segment 6 bases; nucleotides outside the gene matches: 6. Germline V lookup: CDR1 MGHRA, CDR2 YSYEKL. CDR3 region: CASSQDRLAGEDTQYF. CDR3 nucleotides: TGCGCCAGCAGCCAAGATCGGCTAGCGGGAGAGGATACGCAGTATTTT.

There are a few counts of this clone. The V gene is TRBV18, the J gene TRBJ2-1; 8 bases agree with TRBD1. With 1 base clipped from V and 14 bases from J, the junction kept 7 bases outside the gene matches. Germline CDR1 reads KGHSH; CDR2 reads LQKENI. The length of the CDR3 is 13 residues. CDR3 nucleotides: TGTGCCAGCTCACCACTCACGGACAGGGTAGAGTTCTTC. Translating gives CASSPLTDRVEFF.

The chain links TRBV7-8 to TRBJ1-1; tentative D call: TRBD1 (5 bases). Germline V lookup: CDR1 SGHVS, CDR2 FQNEAQ. This CDR3 contains 13 residues. V lost 4 bases, J lost 8 bases, and 14 bases lay in between. The CDR3 region has the DNA TGTGCCAGCAGCTCACCTGGACAACGGGAAGCTTTCTTT. This encodes CASSSPGQREAFF.

This chain uses TRBV6-6 with TRBJ1-5; no firm D call. With 4 bases removed from V and 0 bases from J, the gap between germline ends came to 10 bases. CDR3 size: 15 residues. CDR1 is MNHNY and CDR2 is SVGAGI in the germline V gene (reference sequence). CDR3 amino acids: CASSSQPYSNQPQHF. As DNA, the CDR3 is TGTGCCAGCAGTTCCCAACCTTATAGCAATCAGCCCCAGCATTTT.